The rows below give T cell receptor beta chains drawn from one sample of a study of long-term antiretroviral therapy in people with HIV. Clones were sequenced by immunoSEQ multiplex PCR, and TCRdb holds only the in-frame ones, with some missing. The sample holds 23,000 or so clones, approximately 93% seen once. The source material was unsorted PBMCs, sampled 7.6 years after starting antiretroviral therapy. The source is a woman in her thirties or forties with HIV. CDR3s include the opening cysteine and the closing phenylalanine or tryptophan. A D gene is named only where the DNA matches it firmly. Expanded clones are given a class, and other clones once, few, many or no size at all.

CDR3 | DNA | size | J | V | D
CAWGEAGWMNTEAFF | TGTGCCTGGGGAGAGGCAGGATGGATGAACACTGAAGCTTTCTTT | NA | TRBJ1-1 | TRBV30 | NA
CASSQGDQETQYF | TGTGCCAGCAGTCAGGGGGACCAAGAGACCCAGTACTTC | NA | TRBJ2-5 | TRBV6-5 | TRBD1
CASNRGGNGYTF | TGTGCCAGTAATAGAGGGGGCAATGGCTACACCTTC | NA | TRBJ1-2 | TRBV19 | TRBD1
CASSGARGGLNTGELFF | TGTGCCAGCAGCGGCGCTCGCGGGGGCCTGAACACCGGGGAGCTGTTTTTT | NA | TRBJ2-2 | TRBV9 | NA
CASSTTDSTEAFF | TGTGCCAGCAGTACGACAGACTCCACTGAAGCTTTCTTT | NA | TRBJ1-1 | TRBV6-5 | NA
CASSAGAGGSYNEQFF | TGTGCCAGCAGCGCCGGGGCGGGGGGTTCCTACAATGAGCAGTTCTTC | NA | TRBJ2-1 | TRBV9 | TRBD2
CASSSSGVGQPQHF | TGTGCCAGCAGTTCTTCAGGGGTAGGTCAGCCCCAGCATTTT | NA | TRBJ1-5 | TRBV6-5 | NA
CASSQDRRGQETQYF | TGTGCCAGCAGCCAAGATAGGAGGGGACAAGAGACCCAGTACTTC | once | TRBJ2-5 | TRBV14 | NA
CASSPGGGQGATEAFF | TGTGCCAGCAGTCCGGGGGGGGGACAGGGGGCGACTGAAGCTTTCTTT | NA | TRBJ1-1 | TRBV6-6 | TRBD1
CASSLFGSSGGPSYEQYF | TGTGCCAGCAGCTTGTTTGGCTCTAGCGGGGGACCCTCCTACGAGCAGTACTTC | once | TRBJ2-7 | TRBV5-4 | TRBD2
CAWTGGQSLSEAFF | TGTGCCTGGACCGGGGGACAATCACTATCTGAAGCTTTCTTT | NA | TRBJ1-1 | TRBV30 | NA
CASSAQGALSTEAFF | TGTGCCAGCAGTGCCCAGGGGGCGCTTAGCACTGAAGCTTTCTTT | NA | TRBJ1-1 | TRBV2 | TRBD1
CASTGVGGKTFF | TGTGCCAGTACCGGGGTAGGGGGTAAAACTTTCTTT | once | TRBJ1-1 | TRBV19 | NA
CASSDRRTYGYTF | TGTGCCAGCAGCGATCGCCGGACCTATGGCTACACCTTC | NA | TRBJ1-2 | TRBV5-4 | NA